One and the same sample provided the 6 T cell receptor beta chains below, sequenced in a study of shared clonotypes between healthy human individuals. Positively selected for CCR7, the CD45RO-negative cells used as naive CD8 cells excluded terminally differentiated effector memory CD45RA+ cells. Repertoires were generated with immunoSEQ multiplex PCR, while TCRdb's copy carries only in-frame clones and drops some. This table holds about 2.2 million clones, 93% found once. The sequencing input was naive CD8+ T cells from PBMCs. The source of these receptors is a man younger than 30 in good health. Some clones in this sample may be carry-over from other donors' samples.

The chain uses TRBV28 and TRBJ1-2, with 7 bases aligning to TRBD1. The CDR3 length is 14 residues. CDR1 is MDHEN and CDR2 is SYDVKM in the germline V gene. The V segment lost 2 bases and the J segment 2 bases; nucleotides outside the gene matches: 2. For the CDR3, the DNA is TGTGCCAGCAGTTTACTGACAGGGAACTATGGCTACACCTTC. Translation: CASSLLTGNYGYTF.

The sample holds one count of this clone. The gene calls are TRBV5-1 and TRBJ2-5, with 11 bases aligning to TRBD1. Trimming removed 5 bases from V and 4 bases from J; junction bases left unmatched: 1. Germline CDR1 and CDR2: SGHRS and YFSETQ. The CDR3 is 13 amino acids. CDR3 in amino acids: CASRDRGLETQYF. CDR3 DNA sequence: TGCGCCAGCAGGGACAGGGGGCTAGAGACCCAGTACTTC.

The gene calls are TRBV19 and TRBJ2-7; D gene unclear. This CDR3 comprises 16 residues. CDR1 and CDR2 (germline): LNHDA, SQIVND (reference sequence). Trimming left V 2 bases short and J 0 bases short, with 14 bases between. CDR3 sequence: CASSIRSGGSSYEQYF. Written as DNA, the CDR3 is TGTGCCAGTAGTATACGGTCCGGCGGTAGCTCCTACGAGCAGTACTTC. The full variable domain, with the rest looked up from reference TRBV19 and TRBJ2-7, is DGGITQSPKYLFRKEGQNVTLSCEQNLNHDAMYWYRQDPGQGLRLIYYSQIVNDFQKGDIAEGYSVSREKKESFPLTVTSAQKNPTAFYLCASSIRSGGSSYEQYFGPGTRLTVT.

The chain uses TRBV28 and TRBJ2-7; D assignment may be TRBD1 or TRBD2 (5 bases each). The CDR3 has 17 residues. Trimming cost V 6 bases and J 1 base, with 22 bases left between them. CDR1 MDHEN and CDR2 SYDVKM come from the germline V gene. The CDR3 bases are TGTGCCAGCAGCGTACCCGCGCCGAGGGGCGCATCCTACGAGCAGTACTTC. This sequence encodes CASSVPAPRGASYEQYF. Together with reference TRBV28 and TRBJ2-7, the CDR3 gives the full variable domain: DVKVTQSSRYLVKRTGEKVFLECVQDMDHENMFWYRQDPGLGLRLIYFSYDVKMKEKGDIPEGYSVSREKKERFSLILESASTNQTSMYLCASSVPAPRGASYEQYFGPGTRLTVT.

The V and J genes are TRBV4-3 and TRBJ2-2; D perhaps matches TRBD1 (6 bases). V lost 4 bases to trimming and J lost 6 bases, with 15 bases between them. Germline assignment: CDR1 LGHNA and CDR2 YSLEER. CDR3 length: 15 amino acids. The DNA of the CDR3 is TGCGCCAGCAGCCCATTTTCAGGGGTGGCCGGGGAGCTGTTTTTT. This gives the protein CASSPFSGVAGELFF.

The J gene is TRBJ2-2, the V gene TRBV11-1, with D maybe TRBD2 (5 bases). The CDR3 loop spans 16 amino acids. Germline CDR1 SGHAT, CDR2 FQDESV (reference sequence). V gave up 5 bases and J gave up 4 bases, with 17 bases separating them. The CDR3 DNA reads TGTGCCAGCAGCCCCTATAGAGGGTTGGGCACCGGGGAGCTGTTTTTT. Translated, it gives CASSPYRGLGTGELFF.